This T cell receptor (beta chain) was sequenced during a study of blood T cell repertoires in COVID-19. Study-wide background: The United States, Italy and Spain supplied acute and convalescent COVID-19 samples. The cDNA or gDNA used as material had been derived from T cells, B-cell-depleted T cells, or PBMCs.

Original analysis: Amplification from reference gene primers served as the basis for estimated nucleated cell counts. Sequenced by immunoSEQ multiplex PCR; TCRdb stores in-frame clones only, minus some. That table supplies the V and J calls and clone size; D and trimming were determined from the DNA. The sample lists around 58,000 clones; roughly 85% were seen once. The ends lost 3 bases at V and 4 bases at J; junction bases unmatched: 7. The CDR3 runs 15 residues. Germline V gene data show CDR1 as LGHDT and CDR2 as YNNKEL (reference sequence). This clonotype was sampled from a human donor in a cohort sampled during active COVID-19. The J gene is TRBJ2-3, the V gene TRBV3-1 (or the pseudogene TRBV3-2); 7 nucleotides agree with TRBD1. Sequences were obtained from peripheral blood. The CDR3 DNA reads TGTGCCAGCAGCCAGACAGGGATTCTCTCAGATACGCAGTATTTT. This encodes CASSQTGILSDTQYF.